This T cell receptor beta chain appears in the sequencing data of a study of cytomegalovirus exposure and HLA in healthy donors. Overall study findings and caveats: Looking again later, the authors saw that most CMV-associated TCR beta chains seemed HLA-restricted. Association with HLA alleles at 0.05 false discovery rate was found for 15,000 to 20,000 TCR beta sequences in a later analysis. Rarity marked most TCR sequences, yet some public TCRs occurred in many donors.

With regard to this clone: No antigen is known for it.

This CDR3 is built from 16 residues. The V gene's germline CDR1 is SGHVS and CDR2 FQNEAQ. The V end lost 4 bases, the J end lost 1 base, and 16 bases lay between the germline ends. PCR amplification relied on 60 Vbeta primers (plus 13 Jbeta primers). Libraries were prepared by immunoSEQ multiplex PCR; TCRdb keeps only in-frame clonotypes and omits some of them. The table shows approximately 140,000 clones, with 81% occurring only once. This TCR came from a man aged 18 to 30 in good health and CMV-seronegative. The chain has TRBV7-8 and TRBJ2-5; maybe TRBD1 (6 bases). Source material: PBMCs. The CDR3, as DNA: TGTGCCAGCAGCTGGGGGCTGAGAGCCTTCCAAGAGACCCAGTACTTC. Its protein product is CASSWGLRAFQETQYF. Full variable domain (outside the CDR3, taken from reference TRBV7-8 and TRBJ2-5): GAGVSQSPRYKVAKRGQDVALRCDPISGHVSLFWYQQALGQGPEFLTYFQNEAQLDKSGLPSDRFFAERPEGSVSTLKIQRTQQEDSAVYLCASSWGLRAFQETQYFGPGTRLLVL.